Following are 7 T cell receptor beta chains from one sample sequenced in a study of blood T cell repertoires in COVID-19. Assay: immunoSEQ multiplex PCR; the TCRdb copy retains only in-frame clones and omits some. The sample includes approximately 60,000 clones, under 85% seen only once; the top ten take 3% to 3.5%. Sequencing used peripheral blood. The receptors originated from a man between 60 and 75 years old with acute or convalescent COVID-19.

CDR3 nucleotides: TGTGCCAGCAGCTTGGACAGGGTCTCCTATGGCTACACCTTC. Protein sequence: CASSLDRVSYGYTF. V gene TRBV7-2 combines with J gene TRBJ1-2, with 8 bases that match TRBD1. The germline CDR1 and CDR2 sequences are SGHTA and FQGNSA. The CDR3 is made up of 14 amino acids. V was clipped by 3 bases and J by 4 bases; unmatched bases: 4.

This chain connects TRBV2 to TRBJ2-3; 8 nucleotides agree with TRBD1. Trimming cost V 6 bases and J 4 bases; bases outside gene matches: 6. CDR1 is SNHLY, CDR2 FYNNEI, per germline. This CDR3 is 14 amino acids long. For the CDR3, the DNA is TGTGCCAGCAGCAGGGGGCAAGGGCCAGATACGCAGTATTTT. As protein: CASSRGQGPDTQYF. Supplemented by reference TRBV2 and TRBJ2-3, the full variable domain reads EPEVTQTPSHQVTQMGQEVILRCVPISNHLYFYWYRQILGQKVEFLVSFYNNEISEKSEIFDDQFSVERPDGSNFTLKIRSTKLEDSAMYFCASSRGQGPDTQYFGPGTRLTVL.

This clone was counted once. The chain is built from TRBV5-4 and TRBJ1-2; 7 nucleotides match TRBD1. Germline V lookup: CDR1 SGHNT, CDR2 YYREEE (reference sequence). The CDR3 spans 17 residues. V gave up 2 bases and J gave up 6 bases; unmatched junction bases: 16. As DNA, the CDR3 is TGTGCCAGCAGCTTAAATCTCCAGAAGGGGGCGAGGAATGGCTACACCTTC. Translated: CASSLNLQKGARNGYTF.

In the case of this clone: The germline gene is not matched at one end of the junction; a read error may be the cause. The chain couples TRBV6-2 or TRBV6-3 to TRBJ2-2, with a weak D call TRBD2 (5 bases). The CDR3 totals 14 residues. Looked up from germline, CDR1 is MNHEY and CDR2 is SVGEGT. Written as DNA, the CDR3 is TGTGCCAGCAATTACGGAGGCCTAGTGAGGGAGCTGTTTTTT. This encodes CASNYGGLVRELFF.

This rearrangement joins TRBV5-1 to TRBJ2-4; 8 bases map to TRBD1. Trimming took 4 bases from V and 8 from J; bases not matched to a gene: 5. The CDR3 length is 13 residues. The germline V gene has CDR1 SGHRS and CDR2 YFSETQ. In DNA, the CDR3 is TGCGCCAGCAGCCTCGGACAGGGAGACATTCAGTACTTC. Protein: CASSLGQGDIQYF.

This clone was found a few times. This sequence joins TRBV29-1 and TRBJ2-7; D not resolved. This CDR3 spans 12 amino acids. Germline values: CDR1 SQVTM, CDR2 ANQGSEA. Trimming stripped 4 bases from V and 2 bases from J, with 9 bases between. CDR3 in amino acids: CSVGDTAYEQYF. The CDR3 nucleotides read TGCAGCGTTGGCGACACAGCCTACGAGCAGTACTTC.

The chain links TRBV6-5 to TRBJ2-1, with 7 positions matching TRBD1. The V segment lost 6 bases and the J segment 0 bases; nucleotides outside the gene matches: 5. Germline lookup yields CDR1 MNHEY and CDR2 SVGAGI. The CDR3 is 15 residues long. The CDR3 coding sequence is TGTGCCAGCAGGCTGGACAGGAGCTCCTACAATGAGCAGTTCTTC. Its protein is CASRLDRSSYNEQFF.